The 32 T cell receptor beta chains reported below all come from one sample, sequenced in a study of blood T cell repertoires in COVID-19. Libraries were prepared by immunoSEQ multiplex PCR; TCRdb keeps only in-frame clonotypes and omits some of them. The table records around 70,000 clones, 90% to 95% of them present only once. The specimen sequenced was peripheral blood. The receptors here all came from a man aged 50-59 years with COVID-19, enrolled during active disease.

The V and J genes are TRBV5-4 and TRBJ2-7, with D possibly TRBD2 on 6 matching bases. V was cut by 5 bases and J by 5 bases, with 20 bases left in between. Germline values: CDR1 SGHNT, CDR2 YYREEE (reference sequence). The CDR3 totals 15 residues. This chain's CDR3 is CASRGGPGLSHEQYV. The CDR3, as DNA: TGTGCCAGCAGGGGGGGACCGGGCCTTTCCCACGAGCAGTACGTC.

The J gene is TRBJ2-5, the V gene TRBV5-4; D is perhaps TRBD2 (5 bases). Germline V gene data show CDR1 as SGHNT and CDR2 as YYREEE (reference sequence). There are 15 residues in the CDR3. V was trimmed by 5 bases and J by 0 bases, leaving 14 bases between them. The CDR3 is CASSLGGNNQETQYF. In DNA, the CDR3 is TGTGCCAGCAGTTTAGGAGGCAACAACCAAGAGACCCAGTACTTC. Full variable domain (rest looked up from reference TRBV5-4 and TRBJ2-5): ETGVTQSPTHLIKTRGQQVTLRCSSQSGHNTVSWYQQALGQGPQFIFQYYREEENGRGNFPPRFSGLQFPNYSSELNVNALELDDSALYLCASSLGGNNQETQYFGPGTRLLVL.

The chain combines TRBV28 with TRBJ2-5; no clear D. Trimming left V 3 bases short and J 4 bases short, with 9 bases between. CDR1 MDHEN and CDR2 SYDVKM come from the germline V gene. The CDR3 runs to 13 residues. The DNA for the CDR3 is TGTGCCAGCAGTTTCGCATCTACAGAGACCCAGTACTTC. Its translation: CASSFASTETQYF.

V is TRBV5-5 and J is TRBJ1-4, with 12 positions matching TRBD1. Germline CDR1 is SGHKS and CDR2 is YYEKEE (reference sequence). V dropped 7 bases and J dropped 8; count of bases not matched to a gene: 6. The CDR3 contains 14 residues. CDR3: CASCYGTGGEKLFF. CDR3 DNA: TGTGCCAGCTGTTACGGGACAGGGGGCGAAAAACTGTTTTTT.

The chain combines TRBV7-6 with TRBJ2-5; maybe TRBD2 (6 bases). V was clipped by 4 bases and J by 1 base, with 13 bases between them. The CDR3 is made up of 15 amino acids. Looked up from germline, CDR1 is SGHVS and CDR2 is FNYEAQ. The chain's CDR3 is CASSSQTSTQETQYF. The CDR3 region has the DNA TGTGCCAGCAGCTCGCAGACTAGTACCCAAGAGACCCAGTACTTC.

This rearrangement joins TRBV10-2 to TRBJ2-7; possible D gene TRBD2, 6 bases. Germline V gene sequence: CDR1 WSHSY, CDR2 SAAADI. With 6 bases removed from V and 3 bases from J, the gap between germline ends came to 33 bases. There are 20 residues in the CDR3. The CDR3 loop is CASRPALGGGAFTMGYEQYF. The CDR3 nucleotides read TGCGCCAGCAGACCCGCTTTAGGAGGCGGGGCCTTCACAATGGGCTACGAGCAGTACTTC.

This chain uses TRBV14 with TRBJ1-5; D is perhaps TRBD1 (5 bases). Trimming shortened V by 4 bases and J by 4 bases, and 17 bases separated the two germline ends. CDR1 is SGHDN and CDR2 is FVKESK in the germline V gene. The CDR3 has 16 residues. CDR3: CASSPAGAGLNQPQHF. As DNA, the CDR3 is TGTGCCAGCAGCCCAGCGGGAGCGGGACTAAATCAGCCCCAGCATTTT.

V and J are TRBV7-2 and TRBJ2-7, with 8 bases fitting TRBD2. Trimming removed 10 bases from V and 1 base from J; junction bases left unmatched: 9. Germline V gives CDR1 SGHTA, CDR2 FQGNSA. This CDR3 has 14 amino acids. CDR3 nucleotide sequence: TGTGCCACCTCTAGGAGCGGGAGTTCCTACGAGCAGTACTTC. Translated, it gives CATSRSGSSYEQYF.

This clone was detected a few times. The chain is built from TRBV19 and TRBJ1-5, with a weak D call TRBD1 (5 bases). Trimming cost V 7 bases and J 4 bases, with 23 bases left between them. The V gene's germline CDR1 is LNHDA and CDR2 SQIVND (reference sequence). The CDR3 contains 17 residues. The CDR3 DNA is TGTGCCAGTATCGACGGTACATTTCGGCAGGGTAATCAGCCCCAGCATTTT. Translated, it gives CASIDGTFRQGNQPQHF.

In DNA, the CDR3 is TGTGCCAGCAGCAAACGGCGGGAGATTAACACCGGGGAGCTGTTTTTT. It is translated as CASSKRREINTGELFF. V usage is TRBV21-1 and J usage is TRBJ2-2; the DNA was not used to check the table's D call, TRBD2. TRBV21-1 is marked as a pseudogene. The CDR3 consists of 16 residues.

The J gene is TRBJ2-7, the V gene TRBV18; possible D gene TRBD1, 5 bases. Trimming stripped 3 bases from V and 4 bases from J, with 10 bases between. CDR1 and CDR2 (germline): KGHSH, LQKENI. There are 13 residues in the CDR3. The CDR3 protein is CASSPKQDYEQYF. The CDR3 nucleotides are TGTGCCAGCTCACCCAAACAGGATTACGAGCAGTACTTC.

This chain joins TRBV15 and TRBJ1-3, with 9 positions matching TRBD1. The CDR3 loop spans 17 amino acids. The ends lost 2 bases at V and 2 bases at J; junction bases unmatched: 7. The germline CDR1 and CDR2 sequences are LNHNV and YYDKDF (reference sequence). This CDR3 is CATSRNRQGVAGNTIYF. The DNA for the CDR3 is TGTGCCACCAGCAGAAACAGACAGGGGGTTGCTGGAAACACCATATATTTT.

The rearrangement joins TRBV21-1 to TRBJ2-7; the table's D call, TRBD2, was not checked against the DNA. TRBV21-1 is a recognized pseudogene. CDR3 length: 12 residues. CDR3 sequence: CASRLFAFEQYV. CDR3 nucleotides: TGTGCCAGCCGCTTGTTCGCGTTCGAGCAGTACGTC.

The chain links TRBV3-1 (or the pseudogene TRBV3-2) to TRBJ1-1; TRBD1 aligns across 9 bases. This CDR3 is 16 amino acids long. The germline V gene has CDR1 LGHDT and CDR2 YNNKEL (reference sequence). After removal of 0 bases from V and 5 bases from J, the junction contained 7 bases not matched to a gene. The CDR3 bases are TGTGCCAGCAGCCAAGACGGGGACAGGGCTCATACTGAAGCTTTCTTT. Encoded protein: CASSQDGDRAHTEAFF.

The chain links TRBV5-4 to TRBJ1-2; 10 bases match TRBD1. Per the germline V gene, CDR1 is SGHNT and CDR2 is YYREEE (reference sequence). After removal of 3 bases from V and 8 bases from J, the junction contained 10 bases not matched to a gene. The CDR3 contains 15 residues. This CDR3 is CASSSDRGNFAGYTF. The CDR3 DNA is TGTGCCAGCAGCTCGGACAGGGGGAATTTCGCAGGCTACACCTTC. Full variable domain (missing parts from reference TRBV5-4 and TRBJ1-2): ETGVTQSPTHLIKTRGQQVTLRCSSQSGHNTVSWYQQALGQGPQFIFQYYREEENGRGNFPPRFSGLQFPNYSSELNVNALELDDSALYLCASSSDRGNFAGYTFGSGTRLTVV.

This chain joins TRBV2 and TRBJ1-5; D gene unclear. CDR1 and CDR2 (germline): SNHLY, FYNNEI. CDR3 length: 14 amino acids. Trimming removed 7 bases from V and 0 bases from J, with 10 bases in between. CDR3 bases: TGTGCCAGCAAGCAGGTTGATAGCAATCAGCCCCAGCATTTT. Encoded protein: CASKQVDSNQPQHF.

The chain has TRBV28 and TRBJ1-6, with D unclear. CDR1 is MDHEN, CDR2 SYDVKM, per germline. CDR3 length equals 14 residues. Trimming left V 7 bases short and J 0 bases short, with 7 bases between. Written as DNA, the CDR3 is TGTGCCAGCACCTCGAGCTCCTATAATTCACCCCTCCACTTT. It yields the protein CASTSSSYNSPLHF.

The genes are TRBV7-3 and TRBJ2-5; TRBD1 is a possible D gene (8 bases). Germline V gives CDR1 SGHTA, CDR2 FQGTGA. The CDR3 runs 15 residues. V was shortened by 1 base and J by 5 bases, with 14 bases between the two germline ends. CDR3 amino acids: CASSLSTGGAETQYF. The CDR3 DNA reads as TGTGCCAGCAGCTTAAGTACAGGGGGGGCGGAGACCCAGTACTTC.

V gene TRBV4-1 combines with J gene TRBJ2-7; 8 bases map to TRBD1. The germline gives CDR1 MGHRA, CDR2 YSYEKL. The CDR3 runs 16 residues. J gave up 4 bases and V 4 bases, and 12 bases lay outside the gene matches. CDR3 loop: CASSLRPPGGAYEQYF. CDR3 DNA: TGCGCCAGCAGCCTCCGCCCGCCAGGGGGCGCGTACGAGCAGTACTTC.

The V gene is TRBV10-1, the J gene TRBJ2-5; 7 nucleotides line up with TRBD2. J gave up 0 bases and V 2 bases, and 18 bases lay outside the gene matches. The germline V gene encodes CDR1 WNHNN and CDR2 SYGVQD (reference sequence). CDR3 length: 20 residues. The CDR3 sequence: CASSERAGEASVGYQETQYF. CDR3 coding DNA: TGCGCCAGCAGTGAGAGGGCGGGAGAGGCTTCAGTCGGGTACCAAGAGACCCAGTACTTC.

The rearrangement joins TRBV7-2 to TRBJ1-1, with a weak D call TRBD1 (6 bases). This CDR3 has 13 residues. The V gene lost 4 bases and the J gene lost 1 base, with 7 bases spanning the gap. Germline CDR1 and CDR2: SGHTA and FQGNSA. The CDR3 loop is CASSSGENTEAFF. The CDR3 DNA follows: TGTGCCAGCAGCTCAGGGGAGAACACTGAAGCTTTCTTT.

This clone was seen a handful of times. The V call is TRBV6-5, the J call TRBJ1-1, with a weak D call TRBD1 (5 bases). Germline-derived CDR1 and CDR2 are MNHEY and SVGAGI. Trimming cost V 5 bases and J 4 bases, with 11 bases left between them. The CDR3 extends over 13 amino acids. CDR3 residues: CASSRGEATEAFF. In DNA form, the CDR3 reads TGTGCCAGCAGTAGAGGGGAGGCCACTGAAGCTTTCTTT.

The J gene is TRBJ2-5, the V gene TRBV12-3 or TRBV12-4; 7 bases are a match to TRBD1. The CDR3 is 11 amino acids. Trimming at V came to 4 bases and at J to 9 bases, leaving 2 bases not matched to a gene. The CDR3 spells CASSSTGSQYF. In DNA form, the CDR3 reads TGTGCCAGCAGTTCGACAGGGTCCCAGTACTTC.

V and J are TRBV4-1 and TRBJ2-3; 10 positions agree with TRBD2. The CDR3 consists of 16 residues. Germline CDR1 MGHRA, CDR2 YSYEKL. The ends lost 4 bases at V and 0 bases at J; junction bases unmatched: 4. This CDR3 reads CASSRPTSGSTDTQYF. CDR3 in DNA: TGCGCCAGCAGCCGACCGACTAGCGGGAGCACAGATACGCAGTATTTT.

The CDR3 region has the DNA TGCAGTGCGAGCCCCGGGGGGACCCAGTACTTC. Encoded protein: CSASPGGTQYF. The chain joins TRBV20-1 to TRBJ2-5; TRBD2 might be the D (6 bases). The CDR3 loop spans 11 amino acids. The germline gives CDR1 DFQATT, CDR2 SNEGSKA (reference sequence). Between the trimmed V and J ends, which lost 6 bases and 7 bases, there was a span of 12 bases.

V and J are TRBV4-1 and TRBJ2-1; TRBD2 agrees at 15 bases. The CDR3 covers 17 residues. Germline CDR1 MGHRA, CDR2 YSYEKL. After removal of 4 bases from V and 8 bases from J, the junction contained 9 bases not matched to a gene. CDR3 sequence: CASSPRTSGRAEYEQFF. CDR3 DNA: TGCGCCAGCAGCCCCAGGACTAGCGGGAGGGCCGAATATGAGCAGTTCTTC.

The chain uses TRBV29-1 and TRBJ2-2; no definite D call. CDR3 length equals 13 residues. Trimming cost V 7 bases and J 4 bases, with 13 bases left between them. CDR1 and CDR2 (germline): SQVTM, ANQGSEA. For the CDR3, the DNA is TGCAGCGCTAGGAAGTCGGGCACCGGGGAGCTGTTTTTT. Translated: CSARKSGTGELFF.

CDR3 protein: CASSTTGQKNTEAFF. As DNA, the CDR3 is TGTGCCAGCAGTACGACGGGACAGAAGAACACTGAAGCTTTCTTT. V and J are TRBV6-5 and TRBJ1-1, with TRBD1 matching 7 bases. The ends lost 5 bases at V and 1 base at J; junction bases unmatched: 7. Germline V gene sequence: CDR1 MNHEY, CDR2 SVGAGI. This CDR3 comprises 15 residues.

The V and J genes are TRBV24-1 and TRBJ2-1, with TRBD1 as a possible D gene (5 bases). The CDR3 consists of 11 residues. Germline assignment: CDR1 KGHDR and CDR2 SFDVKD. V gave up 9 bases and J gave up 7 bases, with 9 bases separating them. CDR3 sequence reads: CATYDSNEQFF. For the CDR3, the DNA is TGTGCCACCTACGACAGTAATGAGCAGTTCTTC.

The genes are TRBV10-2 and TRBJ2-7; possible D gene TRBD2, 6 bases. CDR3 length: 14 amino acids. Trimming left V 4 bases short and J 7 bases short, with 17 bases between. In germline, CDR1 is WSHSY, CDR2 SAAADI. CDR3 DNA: TGCGCCAGCAGTGGGGGAGGCCAAGGAGTGGAGCAGTACGTC. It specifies CASSGGGQGVEQYV.

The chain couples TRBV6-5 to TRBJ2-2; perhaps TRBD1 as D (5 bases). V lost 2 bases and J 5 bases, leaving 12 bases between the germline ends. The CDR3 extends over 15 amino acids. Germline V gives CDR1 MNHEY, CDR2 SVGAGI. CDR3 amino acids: CASSYLPGKTGELFF. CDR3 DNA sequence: TGTGCCAGCAGTTACCTCCCAGGGAAAACCGGGGAGCTGTTTTTT.

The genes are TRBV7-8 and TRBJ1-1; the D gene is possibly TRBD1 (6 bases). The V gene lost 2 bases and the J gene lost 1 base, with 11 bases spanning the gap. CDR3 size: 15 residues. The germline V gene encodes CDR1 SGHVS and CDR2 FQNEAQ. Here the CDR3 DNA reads TGTGCCAGCAGCTTATATCGGACAGCGAACACTGAAGCTTTCTTT. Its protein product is CASSLYRTANTEAFF.